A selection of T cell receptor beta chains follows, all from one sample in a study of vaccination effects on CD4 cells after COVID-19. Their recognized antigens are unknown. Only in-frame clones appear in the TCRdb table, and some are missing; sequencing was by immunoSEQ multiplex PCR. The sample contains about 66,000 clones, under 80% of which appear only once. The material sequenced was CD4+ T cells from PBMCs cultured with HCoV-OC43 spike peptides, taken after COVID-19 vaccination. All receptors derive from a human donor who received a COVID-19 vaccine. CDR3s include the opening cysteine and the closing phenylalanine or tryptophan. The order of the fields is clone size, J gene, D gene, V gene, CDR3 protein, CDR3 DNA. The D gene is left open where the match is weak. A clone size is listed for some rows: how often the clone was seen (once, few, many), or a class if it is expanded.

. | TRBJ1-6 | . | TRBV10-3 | CAISGLGTGADSPLHF | TGTGCCATCTCCGGGCTCGGGACGGGGGCTGATTCACCCCTCCACTTT
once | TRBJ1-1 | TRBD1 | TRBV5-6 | CASSTGGQGGTEAFF | TGTGCCAGCAGCACGGGGGGACAGGGAGGAACTGAAGCTTTCTTT
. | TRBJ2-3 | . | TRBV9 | CASSVTGDTQYF | TGTGCCAGCAGCGTGACTGGGGATACGCAGTATTTT
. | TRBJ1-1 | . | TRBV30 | CAWSITGTYTEAFF | TGTGCCTGGAGTATCACCGGGACATACACTGAAGCTTTCTTT
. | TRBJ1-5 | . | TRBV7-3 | CASSPIDEGNQPQHF | TGTGCCAGCAGCCCGATTGACGAGGGGAATCAGCCCCAGCATTTT
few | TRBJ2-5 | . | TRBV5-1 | CASSLGGENQETQYF | TGCGCCAGCAGCTTGGGAGGCGAGAACCAAGAGACCCAGTACTTC
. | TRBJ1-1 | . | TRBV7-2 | CASSALAREAFF | TGTGCCAGCAGCGCCCTTGCGAGGGAAGCTTTCTTT
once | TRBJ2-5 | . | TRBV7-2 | CASSLSGSETQYF | TGTGCCAGCAGCTTATCAGGGTCGGAGACCCAGTACTTC
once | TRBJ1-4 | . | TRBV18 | CASSPPAQSNEKLFF | TGTGCCAGCTCACCACCAGCCCAGAGTAATGAAAAACTGTTTTTT
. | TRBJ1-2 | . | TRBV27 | CASRSSGHYNYGYTF | TGTGCCAGCAGATCTTCGGGACATTATAACTATGGCTACACCTTC
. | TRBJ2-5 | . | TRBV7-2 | CASSQGAFAETQYF | TGTGCCAGCAGCCAAGGAGCCTTCGCGGAGACCCAGTACTTC
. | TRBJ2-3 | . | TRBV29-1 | CSVVSRGIADTQYF | TGCAGCGTTGTCTCTCGAGGGATTGCAGATACGCAGTATTTT
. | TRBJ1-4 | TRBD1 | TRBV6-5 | CASRPGTGNEKLFF | TGTGCCAGCCGTCCCGGGACAGGAAATGAAAAACTGTTTTTT
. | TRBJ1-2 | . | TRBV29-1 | CSVPRQVGYGYTF | TGCAGCGTTCCCCGGCAGGTCGGCTATGGCTACACCTTC
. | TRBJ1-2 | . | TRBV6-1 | CASSEAPSNYGYTF | TGTGCCAGCAGTGAAGCACCGTCTAACTATGGCTACACCTTC
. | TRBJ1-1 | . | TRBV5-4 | CASSLGTVNTEAFF | TGTGCCAGCAGCTTGGGGACAGTCAACACTGAAGCTTTCTTT
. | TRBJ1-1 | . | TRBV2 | CAGKVNTEAFF | TGTGCCGGAAAAGTGAACACTGAAGCTTTCTTT
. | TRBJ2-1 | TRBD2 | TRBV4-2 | CASSYWTGTINNEQFF | TGTGCCAGCAGCTATTGGACCGGGACTATTAACAATGAGCAGTTCTTC
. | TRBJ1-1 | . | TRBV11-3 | CASSLSTEAFF | TGTGCCAGCAGCTTGAGCACTGAAGCTTTCTTT
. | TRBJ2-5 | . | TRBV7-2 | CASSLSGPTSARETQYF | TGTGCCAGCAGCTTATCGGGCCCAACATCGGCTCGAGAGACCCAGTACTTC
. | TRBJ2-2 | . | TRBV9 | CASSVEGGSGELFF | TGTGCCAGCAGCGTAGAGGGGGGCTCCGGGGAGCTGTTTTTT
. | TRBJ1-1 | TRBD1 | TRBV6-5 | CASSRGTGATEAFF | TGTGCCAGCAGTCGAGGGACAGGAGCCACGGAAGCTTTCTTT
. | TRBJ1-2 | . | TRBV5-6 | CASSPGRINYGYTF | TGTGCCAGCAGCCCGGGACGGATTAACTATGGCTACACCTTC
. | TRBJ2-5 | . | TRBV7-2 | CASSGALRETQYF | TGTGCCAGCAGCGGGGCGTTGCGGGAGACCCAGTACTTC
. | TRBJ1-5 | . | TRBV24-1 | CATSDTGWHQPQHF | TGTGCCACCAGTGACACAGGGTGGCATCAGCCCCAGCATTTT
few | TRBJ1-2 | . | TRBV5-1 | CASSLLLQGDGYTF | TGCGCCAGCAGCTTGTTGTTACAGGGAGATGGCTACACCTTC
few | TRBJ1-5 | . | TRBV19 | CASMGGPGQPQHF | TGTGCCAGTATGGGGGGCCCCGGTCAGCCCCAGCATTTT
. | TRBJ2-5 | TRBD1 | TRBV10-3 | CAISMDRETQYF | TGTGCCATCAGTATGGACAGGGAGACCCAGTACTTC
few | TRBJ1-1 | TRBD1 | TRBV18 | CASSYRTGPNTEAFF | TGTGCCAGCTCATACAGGACAGGGCCGAACACTGAAGCTTTCTTT
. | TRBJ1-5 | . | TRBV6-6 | CASRVQGGGNQPQHF | TGTGCCAGCAGGGTACAGGGTGGGGGGAATCAGCCCCAGCATTTT